This T cell receptor beta chain was recorded in a study of T cells after posttransplantation cyclophosphamide. Findings and caveats of the study: TRB overlap between skin or GI tissue T cells and blood was limited. Donor CD8+ memory clones often dominated recipient blood repertoires at later times.

The assay was immunoSEQ multiplex PCR, and TCRdb's table has in-frame clones only and misses some. The sample includes thousands of clones, 70% to 90% seen only once; the top ten take approximately 23%. The CDR3 totals 13 residues. V was clipped by 0 bases and J by 3 bases, with 6 bases between them. CDR1 SGDLS and CDR2 YYNGEE come from the germline V gene. Turning to this clone: What it binds is not known.

Cyclophosphamide on days +3 and +4 followed busulfan-fludarabine conditioning and a marrow graft. This chain uses TRBV9 with TRBJ1-2, with TRBD1 as a possible D gene (5 bases). The clonotype was recovered from a female patient aged 40-49 years who received an allogeneic stem cell transplant from an unrelated donor, was CMV-positive, and had no GVHD. A subset of T cells may come from the graft donor. The sample consisted of PBMCs, taken after allogeneic stem cell transplant with posttransplant cyclophosphamide. As DNA, the CDR3 is TGTGCCAGCAGCGTAGAACAGGACTATGGCTACACCTTC. Protein product: CASSVEQDYGYTF. Full variable domain (remainder filled in from reference TRBV9 and TRBJ1-2): DSGVTQTPKHLITATGQRVTLRCSPRSGDLSVYWYQQSLDQGLQFLIQYYNGEERAKGNILERFSAQQFPDLHSELNLSSLELGDSALYFCASSVEQDYGYTFGSGTRLTVV.